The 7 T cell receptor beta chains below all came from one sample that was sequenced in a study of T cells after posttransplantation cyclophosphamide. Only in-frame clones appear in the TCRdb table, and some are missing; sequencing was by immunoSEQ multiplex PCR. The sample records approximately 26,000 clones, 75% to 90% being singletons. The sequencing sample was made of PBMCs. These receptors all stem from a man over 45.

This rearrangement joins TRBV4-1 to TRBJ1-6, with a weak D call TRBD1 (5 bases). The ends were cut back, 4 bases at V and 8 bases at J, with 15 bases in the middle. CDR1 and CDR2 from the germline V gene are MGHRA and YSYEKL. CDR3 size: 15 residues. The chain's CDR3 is CASSPGQGLDSPLHF. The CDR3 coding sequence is TGCGCCAGCAGCCCTGGGCAGGGTTTGGATTCACCCCTCCACTTT.

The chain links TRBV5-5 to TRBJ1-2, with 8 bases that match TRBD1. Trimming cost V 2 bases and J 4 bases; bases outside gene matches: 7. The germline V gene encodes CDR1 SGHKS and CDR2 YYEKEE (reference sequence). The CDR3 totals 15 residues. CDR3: CASSFESRGLYGYTF. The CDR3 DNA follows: TGTGCCAGCAGCTTCGAATCCAGGGGGCTCTATGGCTACACCTTC.

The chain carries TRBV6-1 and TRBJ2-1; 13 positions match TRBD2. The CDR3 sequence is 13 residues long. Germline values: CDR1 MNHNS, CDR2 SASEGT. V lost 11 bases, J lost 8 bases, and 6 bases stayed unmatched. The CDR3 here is CAGRTSGSYEQFF. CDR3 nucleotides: TGTGCCGGTCGGACTAGCGGGAGCTATGAGCAGTTCTTC.

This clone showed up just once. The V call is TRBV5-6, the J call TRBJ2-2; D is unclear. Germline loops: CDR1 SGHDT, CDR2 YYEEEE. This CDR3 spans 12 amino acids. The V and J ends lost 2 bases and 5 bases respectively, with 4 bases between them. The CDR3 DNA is TGTGCCAGCAGCTTTTTAACCGGGGAGCTGTTTTTT. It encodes CASSFLTGELFF. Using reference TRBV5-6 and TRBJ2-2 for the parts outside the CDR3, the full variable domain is DAGVTQSPTHLIKTRGQQVTLRCSPKSGHDTVSWYQQALGQGPQFIFQYYEEEERQRGNFPDRFSGHQFPNYSSELNVNALLLGDSALYLCASSFLTGELFFGEGSRLTVL.

CDR3 region: CAWGAQLGETQYF. DNA for the CDR3: TGTGCCTGGGGCGCGCAGCTGGGCGAGACCCAGTACTTC. The V and J genes are TRBV30 and TRBJ2-5; D unresolved. V was shortened by 5 bases and J by 5 bases, with 15 bases between the two germline ends. The CDR3 is made up of 13 amino acids. Germline V CDR1 and CDR2: GTSNPN, SVGIG (reference sequence).

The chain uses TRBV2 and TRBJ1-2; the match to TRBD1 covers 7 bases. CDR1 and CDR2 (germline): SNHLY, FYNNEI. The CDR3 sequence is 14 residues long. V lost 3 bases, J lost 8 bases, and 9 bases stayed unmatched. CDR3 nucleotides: TGTGCCAGCAGTGAGTTACAGGGGAAGTACGGCTACACCTTC. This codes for CASSELQGKYGYTF.

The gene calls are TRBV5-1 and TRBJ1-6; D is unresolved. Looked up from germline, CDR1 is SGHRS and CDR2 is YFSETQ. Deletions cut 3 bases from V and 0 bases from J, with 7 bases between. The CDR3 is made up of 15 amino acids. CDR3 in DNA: TGCGCCAGCAGCTCAAAGAGCTCCTATAATTCACCCCTCCACTTT. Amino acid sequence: CASSSKSSYNSPLHF.